This T cell receptor (beta chain) stems from a study of T cells in Graves' hyperthyroidism and ophthalmopathy. Study findings and constraints: Most thyroid clonotypes with frequency above 0.001 were detected in blood.

This clonotype came up many times. The antigen is not known. Germline-derived CDR1 and CDR2 are LGHNA and YNFKEQ. This CDR3 comprises 15 residues. After removal of 4 bases from V and 5 bases from J, the junction contained 10 bases not matched to a gene. Amplification of TCR beta CDR3 regions used RNA as the template. HTBI primers were used for first-round RT-PCR of the TCR CDR3. Each CDR3 protein gets one entry after TCRdb re-called the multiplex PCR reads with MiXCR. The sample lists 250,000 or so distinct CDR3 sequences, around 15% seen once, with 30% to 35% in the top ten. Hyperthyroidism patients were newly diagnosed, had disease duration under 2 months, and were aged 18 to 65 years. PBMCs came from 8.5 to 10 ml fresh peripheral blood.

The sample was blood. This chain joins TRBV4-2 and TRBJ2-5; TRBD1 aligns across 7 bases. The origin of this receptor is a woman between 45 and 60 years old with Graves' hyperthyroidism that later progressed to Graves' ophthalmopathy. CDR3 in amino acids: CASSPKTGTRETQYF. The CDR3 DNA reads TGTGCCAGCAGCCCAAAGACAGGGACGAGGGAGACCCAGTACTTC.